The rows below give T cell receptor beta chains drawn from one sample of a study of T cell repertoires in cytomegalovirus infection. In TCRdb, the reads were re-called with MiXCR into one record per CDR3 protein. The sample shows roughly 920,000 distinct CDR3 sequences, 30% to 40% of them seen only once. These receptors' targets are unknown. The source was cultured CD8+ T cells from PBMCs, collected from culture after CMV antigen stimulation. These receptors were obtained from a human donor in good health (CMV status not recorded). Some clones in this sample may be carry-over from other donors' samples. Each CDR3 is given without its conserved first and last residue. A D gene is named only where the DNA matches it firmly.

J	V	D	CDR3
TRBJ2-5	TRBV12-3/TRBV12-4	TRBD1	ASSLGQGILPQETQY
TRBJ2-1	TRBV25-1	.	ASSGVSQRIEQF
TRBJ2-7	TRBV5-6	.	ASSFMGRLLYEQY
TRBJ2-7	TRBV4-2	TRBD2	ASSTHSGGASYEQY
TRBJ1-2	TRBV11-2	.	ASSSPLSPGGYGYT
TRBJ2-1	TRBV6-5	TRBD1	ASRGRDRLSPSSYNEQF
TRBJ1-1	TRBV27	.	ASSYNRRNTEAF
TRBJ2-1	TRBV7-6	TRBD1	ASSLRGLSYNEQF
TRBJ1-6	TRBV6-2/TRBV6-3	.	ASSLAGGRDSPLH
TRBJ1-6	TRBV7-3	TRBD1	ASSPGTGANSPLH
TRBJ1-2	TRBV27	TRBD1	ASRPGTGFGYT
TRBJ2-2	TRBV6-2/TRBV6-3	.	ASSRTVTTGELF
TRBJ2-1	TRBV20-1	.	SAAPEGTYNEQF
TRBJ1-5	TRBV19	.	ASSIDRTEGKISNQPQH
TRBJ1-5	TRBV19	.	ASSISLRPLKDQPQH
TRBJ2-1	TRBV6-1	.	ASSLRQPQLISYNEQF
TRBJ1-1	TRBV13	.	ASSLLGEEAF
TRBJ2-3	TRBV2	.	ASSGGLGGGSVGTDTQY